This T cell receptor (beta chain) was recorded in a study of T cells after yellow fever vaccination. Study-wide context: It was SMART-Seq v4 Ultra Low Input that prepared the fractions with low cell numbers.

CDR3 length equals 15 residues. Germline V gene lookup returns CDR1 SGHNT and CDR2 YYREEE (reference sequence). V was shortened by 8 bases and J by 5 bases, with 19 bases between the two germline ends. TCRdb independently ran MiXCR on the 5' RACE reads; one entry per CDR3 protein. The data show a few hundred thousand distinct CDR3 sequences, roughly 3.9% seen once. Regarding the study as a whole: Few clonotypes appeared in both CD4 and CD8 compartments. The secondary response peaked faster, at day 5 versus 15, but was weaker. A large majority of primary-vaccination clones showed up again after the booster (around 96% CD4, approximately 90% CD8).

At least ten counts were recorded for this clonotype. Its antigen is currently unknown. This specimen was PBMCs, taken 5 days after the yellow fever booster vaccination. The clonotype was recovered from a man younger than 35 who received the YFV17D yellow fever vaccine. The chain combines TRBV5-4 with TRBJ2-2, with D possibly matching TRBD1 (7 bases). CDR3 region: CARSHGGGRTGELFF. The CDR3 DNA reads as TGTGCCAGATCCCACGGAGGGGGCAGAACCGGGGAGCTGTTTTTT.